Sequencing of this TCR beta chain was carried out in a study of T cells in Graves' hyperthyroidism and ophthalmopathy. The germline V gene has CDR1 SGHTA and CDR2 FQGTGA. Trimming cost V 1 base and J 6 bases, with 13 bases left between them. The CDR3 loop spans 15 amino acids. Amplification targeted TCR beta CDR3 regions from RNA transcripts. The HTBI primer set served for first-round RT-PCR of the TCR CDR3. MiXCR was run by TCRdb on the multiplex PCR reads, yielding one entry per CDR3 protein. The sample lists 640,000 or so distinct CDR3 sequences; roughly 14% were seen once. This clonotype was recorded at least ten times.

Sequenced: blood. The V gene is TRBV7-3, the J gene TRBJ2-1, with D unresolved. The receptor was derived from a woman between 40 and 50 years old with Graves' ophthalmopathy. Written as DNA, the CDR3 is TGTGCCAGCAGCTTAAACTCGGGCTGGATCAATGAGCAGTTCTTC. It specifies CASSLNSGWINEQFF.